This TCR beta chain was sequenced during a study of control samples from healthy donors and cancer patients. Only in-frame clones appear in the TCRdb table, and some are missing; sequencing was by immunoSEQ multiplex PCR. The sample carries around 140,000 clones, 93% recorded once. CDR1 is LNHDA, CDR2 SQIVND, per germline (reference sequence). The CDR3 extends over 12 amino acids. V lost 8 bases and J lost 1, with 8 bases in between. This chain connects TRBV19 to TRBJ2-5; D is unresolved. The source material was blood. This TCR came from a man aged 18 to 35 in good health. As DNA, the CDR3 is TGTGCCAGTTCGGGTCGCCAAGAGACCCAGTACTTC. Amino acid sequence: CASSGRQETQYF.